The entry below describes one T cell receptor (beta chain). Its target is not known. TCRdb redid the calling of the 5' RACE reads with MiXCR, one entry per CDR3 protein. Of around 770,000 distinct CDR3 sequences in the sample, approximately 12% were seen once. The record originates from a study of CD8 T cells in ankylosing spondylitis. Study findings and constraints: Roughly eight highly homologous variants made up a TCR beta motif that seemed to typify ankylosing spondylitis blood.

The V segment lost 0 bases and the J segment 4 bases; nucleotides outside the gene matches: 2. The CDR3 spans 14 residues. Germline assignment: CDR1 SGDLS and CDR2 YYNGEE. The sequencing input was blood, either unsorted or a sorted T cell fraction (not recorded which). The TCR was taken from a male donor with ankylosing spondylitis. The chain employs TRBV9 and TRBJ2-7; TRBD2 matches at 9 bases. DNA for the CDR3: TGTGCCAGCAGCGTAGGGCTAGCGGGATACGAGCAGTACTTC. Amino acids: CASSVGLAGYEQYF.